The 20 T cell receptor beta chains listed next were all sequenced from one sample in a study of CD8 T cells in ankylosing spondylitis (dated by TCRdb to 2016 to 2017). Broad study findings and their caveats: Blood from ankylosing spondylitis patients appeared to be characterized by a TCR beta motif composed of under ten highly homologous amino acid variants.

Libraries came from 5' RACE. Sequencing took place on an Illumina HiSeq 2500. TCRdb reworked the public reads: Q25 trimming with fastp, MiXCR clone assembly, productive beta chains retained. CDR3 protein sequences are deduplicated, and each keeps its most common genes and DNA. This sample lists roughly 490,000 distinct CDR3 sequences; over 4% were detected once. Around 3.4% of the sample comes from the top ten. Their antigens remain unidentified. Material: blood, either unsorted or a sorted T cell fraction (not recorded which). These receptors were collected from a male donor with ankylosing spondylitis.

This clonotype was seen many times. This sequence joins TRBV18 and TRBJ2-1; D might be TRBD1 (5 bases). Germline assignment: CDR1 KGHSH and CDR2 LQKENI. The CDR3 extends over 17 amino acids. V shed 2 bases and J shed 4 bases, with 18 bases lying between them. For the CDR3, the DNA is TGTGCCAGCTCACCAAACTGGCTCACAGGCCCTTACAATGAGCAGTTCTTC. Protein product: CASSPNWLTGPYNEQFF.

Ten or more counts support this clonotype. J is TRBJ2-1 and V is TRBV7-2; TRBD2 might be the D (5 bases). Germline CDR1 reads SGHTA; CDR2 reads FQGNSA. This CDR3 region has 14 residues. Trimming stripped 5 bases from V and 8 bases from J, with 16 bases between. For the CDR3, the DNA is TGTGCCAGCAGCCTCTGGGCCAGGAGGTATGAGCAGTTCTTC. This sequence encodes CASSLWARRYEQFF.

In this sample, this clonotype turned up many times. The genes are TRBV12-3 or TRBV12-4 and TRBJ1-4; 7 bases align to TRBD1. After removal of 6 bases from V and 0 bases from J, the junction contained 7 bases not matched to a gene. The CDR3 loop spans 16 amino acids. CDR3 region: CASSLGQSATNEKLFF. The CDR3 nucleotides read TGTGCCAGCAGCTTGGGACAGAGCGCAACTAATGAAAAACTGTTTTTT.

This clonotype was observed many times. The chain links TRBV21-1 to TRBJ2-7; TRBD1, the table's D call, lacks a check against the DNA. TRBV21-1 is a documented pseudogene. CDR3 length: 8 residues. CDR3 in amino acids: CASQDRFF. CDR3 sequence (DNA): TGTGCCAGTCAGGACAGATTCTTC.

This clonotype appeared many times. CDR3 nucleotides: TGTGCCAGCAGCGCGCTTTCGAGGCGGGGGCCAGGAGATACGCAGTATTTT. Amino acid sequence: CASSALSRRGPGDTQYF. The chain recombines TRBV9 with TRBJ2-3; possible D gene TRBD2, 7 bases. Germline V gene sequence: CDR1 SGDLS, CDR2 YYNGEE. V shed 3 bases and J shed 5 bases, with 22 bases lying between them. There are 17 residues in the CDR3.

The sample holds many counts of this clonotype. The chain is built from TRBV5-1 and TRBJ2-3; unclear D gene. Trimming removed 0 bases from V and 2 bases from J, with 13 bases in between. The CDR3 length is 16 residues. Germline CDR1 and CDR2: SGHRS and YFSETQ. CDR3 in DNA: TGCGCCAGCAGCTTGGGGGCAGGACCTTACACAGATACGCAGTATTTT. The encoded protein is CASSLGAGPYTDTQYF.

This clonotype was counted ten times or more. The rearrangement joins TRBV5-5 to TRBJ1-1, with D hard to call. With 2 bases removed from V and 5 bases from J, the gap between germline ends came to 10 bases. This CDR3 region has 13 residues. Germline V CDR1 and CDR2: SGHKS, YYEKEE (reference sequence). The CDR3 bases are TGTGCCAGCAGCTTCTGGGCGGGGACTGAAGCTTTCTTT. Translated, it gives CASSFWAGTEAFF.

This clonotype was seen repeatedly, ten times or more. The genes are TRBV29-1 and TRBJ2-2, with 9 bases aligning to TRBD1. The CDR3 has 15 residues. Per germline, CDR1 SQVTM and CDR2 ANQGSEA. J gave up 3 bases and V 6 bases, and 8 bases lay outside the gene matches. The CDR3 region has the DNA TGCAGCGTAGGAGGGGGACAGGGTTACACCGGGGAGCTGTTTTTT. It encodes CSVGGGQGYTGELFF.

This clonotype was picked up one time. A single base separates this from a much larger clone, so it may be a read error. The chain recombines TRBV25-1 with TRBJ1-4, with a tentative D call TRBD1 (5 bases). In germline, CDR1 is MGHDK, CDR2 SYGVNS. There are 14 residues in the CDR3. The CDR3 DNA reads as TGTTCCAGCAGTGATATTGCAGGGACCGAAAAACTGTTTTTT. It yields the protein CSSSDIAGTEKLFF.

This clonotype has at least ten counts. The V call is TRBV5-1, the J call TRBJ2-7; 12 nucleotides align to TRBD2. CDR1 is SGHRS and CDR2 is YFSETQ in the germline V gene. This CDR3 region has 16 residues. The junction had 11 bases not matched to a gene; V was cut back by 5 bases and J by 5 bases. As DNA, the CDR3 is TGCGCCAGCAGGCTGGTCCCTAGCGGGAGGGTCAACGAGCAGTACTTC. It is translated as CASRLVPSGRVNEQYF.

This clonotype was picked up many times. The chain recombines TRBV20-1 with TRBJ1-1; unclear D gene. The CDR3 extends over 14 amino acids. Germline loops: CDR1 DFQATT, CDR2 SNEGSKA (reference sequence). V lost 1 base and J 0 bases, leaving 9 bases between the germline ends. The CDR3 DNA reads as TGCAGTGCTAGAGTTCCCAACATGAACACTGAAGCTTTCTTT. This codes for CSARVPNMNTEAFF.

This clonotype was detected many times. The chain uses TRBV29-1 and TRBJ1-1; tentatively, D is TRBD1 (5 bases). The CDR3 length is 15 residues. CDR1 and CDR2 (germline): SQVTM, ANQGSEA. The V end lost 0 bases, the J end lost 3 bases, and 14 bases lay between the germline ends. CDR3 sequence (DNA): TGCAGCGTTGAAGATCCCGGGGGAGGGGACACTGAAGCTTTCTTT. The encoded protein is CSVEDPGGGDTEAFF. Filled out from reference TRBV29-1 and TRBJ1-1, the complete variable domain reads SAVISQKPSRDICQRGTSLTIQCQVDSQVTMMFWYRQQPGQSLTLIATANQGSEATYESGFVIDKFPISRPNLTFSTLTVSNMSPEDSSIYLCSVEDPGGGDTEAFFGQGTRLTVV.

This clonotype came up many times. The chain carries TRBV12-3 or TRBV12-4 and TRBJ1-4; D is uncertain. This CDR3 comprises 14 residues. Trimming removed 8 bases from V and 0 bases from J, with 10 bases in between. The CDR3 DNA reads TGTGCCAGCTCTCCAAAGCCAACTAATGAAAAACTGTTTTTT. Protein product: CASSPKPTNEKLFF.

This clonotype was counted ten times or more. J is TRBJ2-3 and V is TRBV5-1; D is perhaps TRBD2 (6 bases). CDR3 length: 16 amino acids. Germline V CDR1 and CDR2: SGHRS, YFSETQ. The V end lost 0 bases, the J end lost 3 bases, and 14 bases lay between the germline ends. The CDR3 coding sequence is TGCGCCAGCAGCTTGGTGAATAGCGGTATTACAGATACGCAGTATTTT. Amino acid sequence: CASSLVNSGITDTQYF.

This clonotype showed up many times. This sequence joins TRBV6-1 and TRBJ1-2; no definite D call. Trimming removed 0 bases from V and 6 bases from J, with 17 bases in between. The CDR3 extends over 16 amino acids. CDR1 and CDR2 from the germline V gene are MNHNS and SASEGT. CDR3 nucleotides: TGTGCCAGCAGTGAAGCGGCGGCCGCTCCTCTGGATGGCTACACCTTC. It encodes CASSEAAAAPLDGYTF.

This clonotype was picked up many times. The gene calls are TRBV28 and TRBJ2-7; D unresolved. This CDR3 comprises 14 residues. From germline, CDR1 is MDHEN and CDR2 SYDVKM. Between the trimmed V and J ends, which lost 2 bases and 4 bases, there was a span of 12 bases. This CDR3 reads CASSLLGVRYEQYF. DNA of the CDR3: TGTGCCAGCAGTTTACTGGGTGTAAGGTACGAGCAGTACTTC.

This clonotype has just a few counts. J is TRBJ1-1 and V is TRBV29-1; D not resolved. CDR3 length: 15 amino acids. Germline lookup yields CDR1 SQVTM and CDR2 ANQGSEA. The V end was cut by 3 bases, the J end by 0 bases, with 14 bases between. Written as DNA, the CDR3 is TGCAGCGTTGATCCCTCGTATGATATGAACACTGAAGCTTTCTTT. Residues: CSVDPSYDMNTEAFF. Full variable domain (missing parts from reference TRBV29-1 and TRBJ1-1): SAVISQKPSRDICQRGTSLTIQCQVDSQVTMMFWYRQQPGQSLTLIATANQGSEATYESGFVIDKFPISRPNLTFSTLTVSNMSPEDSSIYLCSVDPSYDMNTEAFFGQGTRLTVV.

This clonotype was observed many times. The V call is TRBV10-3, the J call TRBJ1-2; 7 bases are shared with TRBD1. Per germline, CDR1 ENHRY and CDR2 SYGVKD. J was trimmed by 1 base and V by 6 bases; bases with no gene match: 8. The CDR3 covers 15 residues. CDR3 bases: TGTGCCATCAGCGGACAGGCTACCATTAACTATGGCTACACCTTC. Protein: CAISGQATINYGYTF.

This clonotype was detected ten times or more. The rearrangement links TRBV5-1 to TRBJ2-1, with 10 bases fitting TRBD2. The germline V gene has CDR1 SGHRS and CDR2 YFSETQ. Losses at the gene ends were 1 base for V and 10 bases for J; bases not matched to a gene: 8. CDR3 length: 15 amino acids. CDR3 region: CASSLSLAGVGEQFF. In nucleotides, the CDR3 is TGCGCCAGCAGCTTGAGCCTAGCGGGAGTTGGGGAGCAGTTCTTC. Full variable domain (outside the CDR3, taken from reference TRBV5-1 and TRBJ2-1): KAGVTQTPRYLIKTRGQQVTLSCSPISGHRSVSWYQQTPGQGLQFLFEYFSETQRNKGNFPGRFSGRQFSNSRSEMNVSTLELGDSALYLCASSLSLAGVGEQFFGPGTRLTVL.

This clonotype was found many times. The chain employs TRBV11-3 and TRBJ1-1; 8 bases are shared with TRBD1. The CDR3 sequence is 14 residues long. Germline V gene sequence: CDR1 SGHNT, CDR2 YENEEA. V lost 5 bases, J lost 5 bases, and 7 bases stayed unmatched. The CDR3 DNA is TGTGCCAGCAGCCTGACAGGGGATGTGACTGAAGCTTTCTTT. Encoded protein: CASSLTGDVTEAFF.